This T cell receptor (beta chain) derives from a study of blood T cell repertoires in COVID-19. Study details: COVID-19 samples, acute and convalescent, were from the United States, Italy and Spain. PBMCs, B-cell-depleted T cells, or T cells provided the cDNA or gDNA that made up the material.

Germline CDR1 SGHDN, CDR2 FVKESK. This CDR3 has 14 amino acids. J gave up 6 bases and V 2 bases, and 5 bases lay outside the gene matches. In the authors' methods: For nucleated cells, counts were estimated from reference gene primer amplification. Method: immunoSEQ multiplex PCR; TCRdb's copy keeps in-frame clones and lacks some. That table is the source of V, J and clone size, and D and trimming were worked out from the DNA. This table has around 300,000 clones, around 89% appearing once. This chain connects TRBV14 to TRBJ1-1, with 8 bases that match TRBD1. Material for sequencing was peripheral blood. This receptor was identified in a woman between 45 and 60 years old with active or convalescent COVID-19. In nucleotides, the CDR3 is TGTGCCAGCAGCCAAAGGGGACAGGTCCCTGAAGCTTTCTTT. It translates to CASSQRGQVPEAFF.